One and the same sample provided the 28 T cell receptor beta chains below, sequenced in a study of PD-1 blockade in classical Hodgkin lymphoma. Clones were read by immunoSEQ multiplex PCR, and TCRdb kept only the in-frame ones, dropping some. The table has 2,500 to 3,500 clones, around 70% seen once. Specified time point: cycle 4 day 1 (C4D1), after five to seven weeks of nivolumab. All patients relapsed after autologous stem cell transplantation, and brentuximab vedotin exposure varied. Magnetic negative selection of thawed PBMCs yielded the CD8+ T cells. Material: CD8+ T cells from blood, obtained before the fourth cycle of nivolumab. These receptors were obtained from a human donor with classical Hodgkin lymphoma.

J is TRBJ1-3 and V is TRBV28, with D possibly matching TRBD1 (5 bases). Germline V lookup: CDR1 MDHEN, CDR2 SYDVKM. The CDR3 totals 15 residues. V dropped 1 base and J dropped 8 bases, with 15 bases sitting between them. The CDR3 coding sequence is TGTGCCAGCAGTTTATCTTACGCGGGGGAAGACACCATATATTTT. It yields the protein CASSLSYAGEDTIYF. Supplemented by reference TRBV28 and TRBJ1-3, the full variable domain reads DVKVTQSSRYLVKRTGEKVFLECVQDMDHENMFWYRQDPGLGLRLIYFSYDVKMKEKGDIPEGYSVSREKKERFSLILESASTNQTSMYLCASSLSYAGEDTIYFGEGSWLTVV.

The CDR3 DNA reads TGTGCCAGTACCCGGAGCGGGGGGGTTTACAATGAGCAGTTCTTC. Its protein is CASTRSGGVYNEQFF. V is TRBV19 and J is TRBJ2-1; 10 positions agree with TRBD2. CDR3 length: 15 amino acids. Germline lookup yields CDR1 LNHDA and CDR2 SQIVND (reference sequence). Trimming removed 7 bases from V and 4 bases from J; junction bases left unmatched: 7.

CDR3 DNA sequence: TGCGCCAGCAGCCAGCGGCCCTGGGATACGCAGTATTTT. This codes for CASSQRPWDTQYF. The chain combines TRBV4-3 with TRBJ2-3, with D hard to call. This CDR3 region has 13 residues. Germline V gene data show CDR1 as LGHNA and CDR2 as YSLEER. V was clipped by 3 bases and J by 6 bases, with 10 bases between them.

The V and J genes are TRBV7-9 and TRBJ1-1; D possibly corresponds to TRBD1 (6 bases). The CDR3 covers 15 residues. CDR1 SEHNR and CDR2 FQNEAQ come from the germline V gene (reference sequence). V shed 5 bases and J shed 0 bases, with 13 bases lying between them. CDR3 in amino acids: CASSPRGGLNTEAFF. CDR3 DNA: TGTGCCAGCAGCCCCCGGGGGGGCCTGAACACTGAAGCTTTCTTT.

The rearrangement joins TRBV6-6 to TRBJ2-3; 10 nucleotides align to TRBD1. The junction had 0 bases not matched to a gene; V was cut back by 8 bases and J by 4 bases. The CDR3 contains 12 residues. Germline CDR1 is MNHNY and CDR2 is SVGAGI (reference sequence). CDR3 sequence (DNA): TGTGCCAGCGGACAGGGGGCAGATACGCAGTATTTT. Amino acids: CASGQGADTQYF.

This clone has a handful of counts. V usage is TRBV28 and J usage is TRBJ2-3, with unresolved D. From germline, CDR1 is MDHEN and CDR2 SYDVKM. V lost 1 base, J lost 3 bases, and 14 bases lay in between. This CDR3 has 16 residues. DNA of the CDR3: TGTGCCAGCAGTTTATTAGGTCCTGCTGGGACAGATACGCAGTATTTT. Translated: CASSLLGPAGTDTQYF.

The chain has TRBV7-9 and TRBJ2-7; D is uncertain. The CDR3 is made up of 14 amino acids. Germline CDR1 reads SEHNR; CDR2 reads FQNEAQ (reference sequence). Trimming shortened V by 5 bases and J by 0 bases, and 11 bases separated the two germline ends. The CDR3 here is CASSPKYSSYEQYF. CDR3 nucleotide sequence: TGTGCCAGCAGCCCAAAGTACAGCTCCTACGAGCAGTACTTC.

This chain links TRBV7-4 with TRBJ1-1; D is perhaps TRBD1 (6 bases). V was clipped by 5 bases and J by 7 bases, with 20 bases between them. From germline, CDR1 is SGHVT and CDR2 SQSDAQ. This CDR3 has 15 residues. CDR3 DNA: TGTGCCAGCAGCCCCACCCATAGGGGGGGCATTGAAGCTTTCTTT. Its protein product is CASSPTHRGGIEAFF.

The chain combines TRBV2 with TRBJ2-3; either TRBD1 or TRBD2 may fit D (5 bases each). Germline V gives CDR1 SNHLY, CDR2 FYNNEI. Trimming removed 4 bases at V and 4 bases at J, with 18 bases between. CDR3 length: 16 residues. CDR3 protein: CASSVPRQGASDTQYF. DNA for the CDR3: TGTGCCAGCAGTGTACCTAGGCAGGGAGCATCAGATACGCAGTATTTT. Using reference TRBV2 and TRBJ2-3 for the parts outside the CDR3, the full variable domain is EPEVTQTPSHQVTQMGQEVILRCVPISNHLYFYWYRQILGQKVEFLVSFYNNEISEKSEIFDDQFSVERPDGSNFTLKIRSTKLEDSAMYFCASSVPRQGASDTQYFGPGTRLTVL.

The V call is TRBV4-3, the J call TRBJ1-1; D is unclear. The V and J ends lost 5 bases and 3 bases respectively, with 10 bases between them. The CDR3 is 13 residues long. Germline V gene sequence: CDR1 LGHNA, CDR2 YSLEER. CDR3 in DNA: TGCGCCAGCAGCATCTGGAGGGACACTGAAGCTTTCTTT. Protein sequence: CASSIWRDTEAFF.

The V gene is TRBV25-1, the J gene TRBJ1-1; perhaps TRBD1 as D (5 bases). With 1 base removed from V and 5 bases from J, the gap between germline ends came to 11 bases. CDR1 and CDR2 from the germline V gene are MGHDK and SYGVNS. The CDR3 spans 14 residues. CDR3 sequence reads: CASSELGRATEAFF. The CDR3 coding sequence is TGTGCCAGCAGTGAATTAGGCAGGGCGACTGAAGCTTTCTTT.

CDR3 region: CASSNINSYNSPLHF. As DNA, the CDR3 is TGTGCCAGCAGTAACATTAACTCCTATAATTCACCCCTCCACTTT. The rearrangement uses TRBV2 and TRBJ1-6; the D is unclear. The V end lost 5 bases, the J end lost 0 bases, and 8 bases lay between the germline ends. The germline CDR1 and CDR2 sequences are SNHLY and FYNNEI. The CDR3 runs 15 residues.

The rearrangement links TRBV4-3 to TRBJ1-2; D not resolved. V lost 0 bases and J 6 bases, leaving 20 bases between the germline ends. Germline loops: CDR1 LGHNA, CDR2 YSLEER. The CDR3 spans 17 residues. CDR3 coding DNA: TGCGCCAGCAGCCAAGACGACGACCCCCTGACACCCAATGGCTACACCTTC. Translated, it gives CASSQDDDPLTPNGYTF.

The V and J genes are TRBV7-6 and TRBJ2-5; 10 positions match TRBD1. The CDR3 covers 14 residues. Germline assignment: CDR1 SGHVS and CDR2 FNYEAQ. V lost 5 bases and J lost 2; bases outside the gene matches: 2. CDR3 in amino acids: CASSQDRGQETQYF. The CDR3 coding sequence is TGTGCCAGCAGCCAGGACAGGGGGCAAGAGACCCAGTACTTC.

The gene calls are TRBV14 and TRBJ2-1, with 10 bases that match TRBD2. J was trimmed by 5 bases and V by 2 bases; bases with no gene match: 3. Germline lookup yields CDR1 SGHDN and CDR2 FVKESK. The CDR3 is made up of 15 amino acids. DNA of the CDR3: TGTGCCAGCAGCCAACTAGCGGGGGTCGACAATGAGCAGTTCTTC. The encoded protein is CASSQLAGVDNEQFF.

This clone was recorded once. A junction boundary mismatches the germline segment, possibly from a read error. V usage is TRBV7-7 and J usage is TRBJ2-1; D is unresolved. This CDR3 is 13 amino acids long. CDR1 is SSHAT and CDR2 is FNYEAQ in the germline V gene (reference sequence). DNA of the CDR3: TGTGCTAGCAGCTTAGTCGCTTGGTCAAAGCAGTTCTTC. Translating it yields CASSLVAWSKQFF.

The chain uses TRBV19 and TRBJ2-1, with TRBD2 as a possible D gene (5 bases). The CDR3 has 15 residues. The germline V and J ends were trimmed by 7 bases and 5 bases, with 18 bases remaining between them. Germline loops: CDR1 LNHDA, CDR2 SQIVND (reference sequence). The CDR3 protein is CASKALSRVNNEQFF. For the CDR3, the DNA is TGTGCCAGTAAGGCCCTATCGAGGGTGAACAATGAGCAGTTCTTC.

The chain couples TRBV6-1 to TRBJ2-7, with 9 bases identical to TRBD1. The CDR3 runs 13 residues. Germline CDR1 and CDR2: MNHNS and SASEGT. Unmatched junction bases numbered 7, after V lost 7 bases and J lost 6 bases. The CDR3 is CASKTGGWGEQYF. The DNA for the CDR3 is TGTGCCAGCAAGACAGGGGGGTGGGGCGAGCAGTACTTC.

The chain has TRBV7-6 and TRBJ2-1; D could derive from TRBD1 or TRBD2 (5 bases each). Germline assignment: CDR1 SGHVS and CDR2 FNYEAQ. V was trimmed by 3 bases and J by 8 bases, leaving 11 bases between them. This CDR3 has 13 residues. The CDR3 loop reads CASSLGVIYEQFF. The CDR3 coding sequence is TGTGCCAGCAGCTTGGGGGTCATTTATGAGCAGTTCTTC.

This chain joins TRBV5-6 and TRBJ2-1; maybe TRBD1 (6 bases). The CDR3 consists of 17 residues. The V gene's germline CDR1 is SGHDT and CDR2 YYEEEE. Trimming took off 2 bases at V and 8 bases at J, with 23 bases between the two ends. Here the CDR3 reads CASSLTGYRPWAHEQFF. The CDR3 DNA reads TGTGCCAGCAGCTTAACAGGGTATCGGCCCTGGGCCCATGAGCAGTTCTTC.

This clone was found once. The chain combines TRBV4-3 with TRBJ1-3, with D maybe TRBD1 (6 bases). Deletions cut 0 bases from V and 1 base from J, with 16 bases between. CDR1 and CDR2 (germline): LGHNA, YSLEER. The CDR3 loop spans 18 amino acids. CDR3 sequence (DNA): TGCGCCAGCAGCCAAGATCGGGAACAGGGAATATCTGGAAACACCATATATTTT. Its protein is CASSQDREQGISGNTIYF.

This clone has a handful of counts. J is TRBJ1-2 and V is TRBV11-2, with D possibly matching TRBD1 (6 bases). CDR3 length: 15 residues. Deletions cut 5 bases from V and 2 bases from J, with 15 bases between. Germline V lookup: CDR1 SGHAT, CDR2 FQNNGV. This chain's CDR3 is CASSQWDKSNYGYTF. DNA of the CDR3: TGTGCCAGCAGCCAGTGGGACAAGTCCAACTATGGCTACACCTTC.

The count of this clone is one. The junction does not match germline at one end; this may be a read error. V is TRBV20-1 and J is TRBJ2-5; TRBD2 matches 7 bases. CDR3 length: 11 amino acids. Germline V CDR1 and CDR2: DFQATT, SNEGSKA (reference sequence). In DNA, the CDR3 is TGCAGTGAGGCGAGGGAGGGGACTATTAACTTC. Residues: CSEAREGTINF.

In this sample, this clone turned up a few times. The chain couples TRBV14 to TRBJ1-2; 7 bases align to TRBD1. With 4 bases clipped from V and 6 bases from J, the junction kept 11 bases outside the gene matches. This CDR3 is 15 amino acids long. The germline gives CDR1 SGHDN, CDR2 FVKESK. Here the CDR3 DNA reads TGTGCCAGCAGCCCGGAGACAGGGTACGTCCATGGCTACACCTTC. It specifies CASSPETGYVHGYTF.

The CDR3: CASSLNGGIDGYTF. CDR3 nucleotides: TGTGCCAGCAGCTTGAACGGGGGGATAGATGGCTACACCTTC. The J gene is TRBJ1-2, the V gene TRBV7-4; D is possibly TRBD1 (5 bases). Looked up from germline, CDR1 is SGHVT and CDR2 is SQSDAQ. V lost 3 bases and J 6 bases, leaving 14 bases between the germline ends. The CDR3 has 14 amino acids. Full variable domain (outside the CDR3, taken from reference TRBV7-4 and TRBJ1-2): GAGVSQSPRYKVAKRGRDVALRCDSISGHVTLYWYRQTLGQGSEVLTYSQSDAQRDKSGRPSGRFSAERPERSVSTLKIQRTEQGDSAVYLCASSLNGGIDGYTFGSGTRLTVV.

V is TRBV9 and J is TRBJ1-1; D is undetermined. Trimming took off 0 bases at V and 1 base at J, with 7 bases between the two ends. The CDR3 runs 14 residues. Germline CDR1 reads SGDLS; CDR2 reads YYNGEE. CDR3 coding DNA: TGTGCCAGCAGCGTAGTCGACGGGAACACTGAAGCTTTCTTT. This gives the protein CASSVVDGNTEAFF.

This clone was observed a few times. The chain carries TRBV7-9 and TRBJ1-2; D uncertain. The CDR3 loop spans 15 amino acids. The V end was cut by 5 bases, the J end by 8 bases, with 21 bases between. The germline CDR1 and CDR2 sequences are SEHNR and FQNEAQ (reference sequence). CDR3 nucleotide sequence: TGTGCCAGCAGCCCCTCCACTAGGGTTCTGTACGGCTACACCTTC. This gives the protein CASSPSTRVLYGYTF.

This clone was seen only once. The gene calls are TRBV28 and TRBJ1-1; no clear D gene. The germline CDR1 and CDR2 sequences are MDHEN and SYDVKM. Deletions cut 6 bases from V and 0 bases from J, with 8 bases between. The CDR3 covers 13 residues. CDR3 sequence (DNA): TGTGCCAGCAGCAGAGGGTTGAACACTGAAGCTTTCTTT. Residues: CASSRGLNTEAFF.